This TCR beta chain was sequenced for a study of shared clonotypes between healthy human individuals. For the study at large: Three men and two women, aged 18 to 49, were donors.

About this clone: The target antigen is unknown.

Generated by immunoSEQ multiplex PCR, the TCRdb table keeps only in-frame clones and is missing some. In the table there are 660,000 or so clones, roughly 96% of which are singletons. Overall study results and limits: The donor pool, a small one, limited the genetic and exposure-history diversity represented. Larger estimated richness was generally seen in naive subsets than in memory subsets. With four donors compared, 5% to 5.5% of naive CD4 clonotypes were shared.

Naive CD8 cells comprised CD45RO-negative, CCR7-positively selected cells, excluding terminally differentiated effector memory CD45RA+ cells. Germline V CDR1 and CDR2: PRHDT, FYEKMQ (reference sequence). The V end lost 5 bases, the J end lost 5 bases, and 20 bases lay between the germline ends. The CDR3 spans 16 residues. The chain combines TRBV13 with TRBJ2-3, with D perhaps matching TRBD2 (5 bases). The sequenced sample was naive CD8+ T cells sorted from blood. The clonotype comes from a young woman in good health. Here the CDR3 DNA reads TGTGCCAGCAGCCCCCTCCGAGTGGGAGTGGGAGATACGCAGTATTTT. This sequence encodes CASSPLRVGVGDTQYF. The full variable domain, in which reference TRBV13 and TRBJ2-3 provide the parts outside the CDR3, is AAGVIQSPRHLIKEKRETATLKCYPIPRHDTVYWYQQGPGQDPQFLISFYEKMQSDKGSIPDRFSAQQFSDYHSELNMSSLELGDSALYFCASSPLRVGVGDTQYFGPGTRLTVL.